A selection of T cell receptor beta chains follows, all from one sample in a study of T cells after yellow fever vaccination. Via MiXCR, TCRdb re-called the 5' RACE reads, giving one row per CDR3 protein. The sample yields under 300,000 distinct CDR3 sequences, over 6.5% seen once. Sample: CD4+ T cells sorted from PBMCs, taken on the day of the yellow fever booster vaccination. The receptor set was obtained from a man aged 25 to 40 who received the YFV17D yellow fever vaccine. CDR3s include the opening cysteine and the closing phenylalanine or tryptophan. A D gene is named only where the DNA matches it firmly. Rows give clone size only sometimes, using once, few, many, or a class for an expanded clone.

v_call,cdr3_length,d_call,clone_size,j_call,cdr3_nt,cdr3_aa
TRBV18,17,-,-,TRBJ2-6,TGTGCCAGCTCACCCACAGGAGTATCTGCGGGGGCCAACGTCCTGACTTTC,CASSPTGVSAGANVLTF
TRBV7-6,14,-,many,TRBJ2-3,TGTGCCAGCAGCTTAGAGGCTAGCACAGATACGCAGTATTTT,CASSLEASTDTQYF
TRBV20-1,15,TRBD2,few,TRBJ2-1,TGCAGTGCTAGTATTGGTAGCGGGAGTTACAATGAGCAGTTCTTC,CSASIGSGSYNEQFF
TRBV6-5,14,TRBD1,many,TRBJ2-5,TGTGCCAGCAGTTACGGGACAGGCCGAGAGACCCAGTACTTC,CASSYGTGRETQYF
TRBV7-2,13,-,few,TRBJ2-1,TGTGCCAGCACCTCGGGACTTCTTAATGAGCAGTTCTTC,CASTSGLLNEQFF
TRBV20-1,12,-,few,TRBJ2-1,TGCAGTGCTAGCCCCTCCTACAATGAGCAGTTCTTC,CSASPSYNEQFF
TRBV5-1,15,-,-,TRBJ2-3,TGCGCCAGCAGCTTGGATGTGGGGGCCCAAGATACGCAGTATTTT,CASSLDVGAQDTQYF
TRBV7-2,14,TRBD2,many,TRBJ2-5,TGTGCCAGCAGCTTAGCAGGCGGCGGGAGTAAGGAGTACTTC,CASSLAGGGSKEYF
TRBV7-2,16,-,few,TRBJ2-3,TGTGCCAGCAGCTTAGTGTTGATGGCAGCCACAGATACGCAGTATTTT,CASSLVLMAATDTQYF
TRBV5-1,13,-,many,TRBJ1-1,TGCGCCAGCGTACAGGGTCGGGACACTGAAGCTTTCTTT,CASVQGRDTEAFF
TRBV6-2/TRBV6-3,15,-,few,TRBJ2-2,TGTGCCAGCAGGCTGTCCGGGACAATTACCGGGGAGCTGTTTTTT,CASRLSGTITGELFF
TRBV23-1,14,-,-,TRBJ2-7,TGCGCCAGCGCCCCGGACTTCAGCTCCTACGAGCAGTACTTC,CASAPDFSSYEQYF
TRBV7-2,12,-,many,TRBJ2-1,TGTGCCAGCAGCCGAGGCTACAATGAGCAGTTCTTC,CASSRGYNEQFF
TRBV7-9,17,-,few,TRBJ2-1,TGTGCCAGCAGCTTAGTATTAACCGGGACGAACTACAATGAGCAGTTCTTC,CASSLVLTGTNYNEQFF
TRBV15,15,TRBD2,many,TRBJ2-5,TGTGCCACCAGCGGACTAGGGGCTTTTGGGGAGACCCAGTACTTC,CATSGLGAFGETQYF
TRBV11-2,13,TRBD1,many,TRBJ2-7,TGTGCCAGCAGCCCGGACAGGTCCTACGAGCAGTACTTC,CASSPDRSYEQYF
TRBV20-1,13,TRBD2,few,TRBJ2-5,TGCAGTGCTACTAGCGGGAGGGGAGAGACCCAGTACTTC,CSATSGRGETQYF
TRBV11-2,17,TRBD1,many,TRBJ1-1,TGTGCCAGCAGCTTAGATGTTACAGGGGGATGGAGGACTGAAGCTTTCTTT,CASSLDVTGGWRTEAFF
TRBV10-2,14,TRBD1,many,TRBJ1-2,TGCGCCAGCGGAATCGACAGGGTTGACTATGGCTACACCTTC,CASGIDRVDYGYTF
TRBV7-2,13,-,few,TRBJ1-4,TGTGCCAGCAGCTTAGAGCCGCATGAAAAACTGTTTTTT,CASSLEPHEKLFF
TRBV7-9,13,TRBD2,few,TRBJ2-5,TGTGCCGGCTTACTAGCGGGGGGAGAGACCCAGTACTTC,CAGLLAGGETQYF
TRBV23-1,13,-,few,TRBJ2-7,TGCGCCAGCAGTCAATCGCGCTCCTACGAGCAGTACTTC,CASSQSRSYEQYF
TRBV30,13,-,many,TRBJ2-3,TGTGCCTGGAGTGGGGTTAGCTCAGATACGCAGTATTTT,CAWSGVSSDTQYF
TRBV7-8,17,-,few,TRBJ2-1,TGTGCCAGCAGCTTTTTGACAGCCCAAGCCCTCTACAATGAGCAGTTCTTC,CASSFLTAQALYNEQFF
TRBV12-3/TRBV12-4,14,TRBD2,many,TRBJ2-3,TGTGCCAGCAGTTTCAATAGCGGGACTTCCACGCAGTATTTT,CASSFNSGTSTQYF
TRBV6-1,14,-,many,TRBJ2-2,TGTGCCATCGCAAGAGGGGCGAACACCGGGGAGCTGTTTTTT,CAIARGANTGELFF
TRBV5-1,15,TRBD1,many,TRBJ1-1,TGCGCCAGCAGCCGTGGAGTCGGGACAGGGAGCGAAGCTTTCTTT,CASSRGVGTGSEAFF